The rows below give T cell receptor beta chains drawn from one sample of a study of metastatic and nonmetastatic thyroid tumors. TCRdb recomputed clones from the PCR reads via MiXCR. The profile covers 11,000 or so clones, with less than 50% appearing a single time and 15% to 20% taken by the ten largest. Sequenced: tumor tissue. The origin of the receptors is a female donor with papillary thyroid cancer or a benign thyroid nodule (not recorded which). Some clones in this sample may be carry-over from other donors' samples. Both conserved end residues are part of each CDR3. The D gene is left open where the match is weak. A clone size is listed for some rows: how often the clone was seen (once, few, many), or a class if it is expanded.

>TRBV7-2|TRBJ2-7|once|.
TGTGCCAGCAGCTTAGGGGTCTCCTACGAGCAGTACTTC
CASSLGVSYEQYF
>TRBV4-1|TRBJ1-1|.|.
TGCGCCAGCAGCCAACGGGAGATCACTGAAGCTTTCTTT
CASSQREITEAFF
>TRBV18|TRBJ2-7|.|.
TGTGCCAGCTCCCCTCCCGGGGCCCCCTACGAGCAGTACTTC
CASSPPGAPYEQYF
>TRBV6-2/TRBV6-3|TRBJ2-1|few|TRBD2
TGTGCCAGCAGTTACTCGTTTGCGGGAGGGCCGGGGAATGAGCAGTTCTTC
CASSYSFAGGPGNEQFF
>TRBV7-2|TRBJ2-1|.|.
TGTGCCAGCAGCGCAGGAGGGTGGGCTGAGCAGTTCTTC
CASSAGGWAEQFF
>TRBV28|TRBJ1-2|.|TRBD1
TGTGCCATCCAGGGGACAGCGGGGGGCTACACCTTC
CAIQGTAGGYTF
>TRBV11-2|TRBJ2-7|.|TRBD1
TGTGCCAGCAGACGCAGGGGGCCCTACGAGCAGTACTTC
CASRRRGPYEQYF
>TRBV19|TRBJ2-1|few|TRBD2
TGTGCCAGTAGTCCATCTAGCGGGAGTATCAATGAGCAGTTCTTC
CASSPSSGSINEQFF
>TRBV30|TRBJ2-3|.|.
TGTGCCTGGAAACCGTGGGTGGATGCGGATACGCAGTATTTT
CAWKPWVDADTQYF
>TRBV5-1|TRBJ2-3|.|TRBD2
TGCGCCAGCAGCTTGGCCGGGCTAGCGGTAGATACGCAGTATTTT
CASSLAGLAVDTQYF
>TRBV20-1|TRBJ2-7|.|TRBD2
TGCAGTGCTGGAGATAACAGCGGGAGGGGGTCCTACGAGCAGTACTTC
CSAGDNSGRGSYEQYF
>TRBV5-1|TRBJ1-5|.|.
TGCGCCAGCAGCTTGGTTTTTGGTTGGGGCAATCAGCCCCAGCATTTT
CASSLVFGWGNQPQHF
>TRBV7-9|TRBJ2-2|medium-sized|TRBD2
TGTGCCAGCAGCCCTCCGGGGGGCGGGGAGCTGTTTTTT
CASSPPGGGELFF
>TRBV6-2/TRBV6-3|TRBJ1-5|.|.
TGTGCCAGCAGGGGTTGGACGGGGAATCAGCCCCAGCATTTT
CASRGWTGNQPQHF
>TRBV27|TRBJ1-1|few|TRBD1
TGTGCCAGCAGTCTCCATGGACAGGTGTCGGCTTTCTTT
CASSLHGQVSAFF
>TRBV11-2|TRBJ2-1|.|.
TGTGCCAGCAGCTTAGGAGGGGTCGGGTACTACAATGAGCAGTCCTTC
CASSLGGVGYYNEQSF
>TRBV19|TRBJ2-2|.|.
TGTGCCAGTAGCGGTAGGGACACCGGGGAGCTGTTTTTT
CASSGRDTGELFF
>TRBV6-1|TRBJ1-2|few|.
TGTGCCACTCGAATAACTCTGACTGGCGGAGGCTACACCTTC
CATRITLTGGGYTF
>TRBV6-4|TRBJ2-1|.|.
TGTGCCAGCAGTGAGAACCGGGGCTATGAGCAGTTCTTC
CASSENRGYEQFF
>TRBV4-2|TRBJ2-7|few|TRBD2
TGTGCCAGCAGCCAAGATGGGACTAGCGGGAGTTACGAGCAGTACTTC
CASSQDGTSGSYEQYF
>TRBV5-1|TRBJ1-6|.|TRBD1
TGCGCCAGCAGCCCCCGAACAGGGGAATATAATTCACCCCTCCACTTT
CASSPRTGEYNSPLHF
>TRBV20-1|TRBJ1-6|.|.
TGCAGTGCTACCTGGGGAGATTCACCCCTCCACTTT
CSATWGDSPLHF
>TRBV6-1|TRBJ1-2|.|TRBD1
TGTGCCAGCAGTGCCTCGACAGGGGCCGACAACTATGGCTACACCTTC
CASSASTGADNYGYTF
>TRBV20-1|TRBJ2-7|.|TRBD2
TGCAGTGCTAAAAAGCGGGATTATCGCGAGCAGTACTTC
CSAKKRDYREQYF
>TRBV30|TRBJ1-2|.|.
TGTGCCTGGAGTTGGCGTACAGGGCGGATCTCGTCTTATGGCTACACCTTC
CAWSWRTGRISSYGYTF
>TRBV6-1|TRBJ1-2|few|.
TGTGCCAGCAGCCGGGCCGAAGGGGGTGGCTACACCTTC
CASSRAEGGGYTF
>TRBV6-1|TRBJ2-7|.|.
TGTGCCAGCGGGACCCTGGCCTACGAGCAGTACTTC
CASGTLAYEQYF
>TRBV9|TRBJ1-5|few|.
TGTGCCAGCAGCGATGGGGGAAATCAGCCCCAGCATTTT
CASSDGGNQPQHF
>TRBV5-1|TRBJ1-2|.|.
TGCGCCAGCAGCTCGGACGGGATTTATGGCTACACCTTC
CASSSDGIYGYTF
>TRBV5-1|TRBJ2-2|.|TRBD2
TGCGCCAGCAGCTTGTTTAGCGGGGACACCGGGGAGCTGTTTTTT
CASSLFSGDTGELFF
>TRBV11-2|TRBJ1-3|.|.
TGTGCCAGCAGCTTGGGGGTTGGAAACACCATATATTTT
CASSLGVGNTIYF
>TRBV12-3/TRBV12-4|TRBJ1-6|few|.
TGTGCCAGCAGTTTAGGTAGAGCGGATAATTCACCCCTCCACTTT
CASSLGRADNSPLHF
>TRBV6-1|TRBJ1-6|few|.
TGTGCCAGCAGTGAAGCGTTGGGCTCACCCCTCCACTTT
CASSEALGSPLHF
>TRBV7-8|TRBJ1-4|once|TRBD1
TGTGCCAGCAGCTCGACAGGGTTCGGTGAAAAACTGTTTTTT
CASSSTGFGEKLFF
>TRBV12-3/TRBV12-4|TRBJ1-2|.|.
TGTGCCAGCAGTTATGACAGCTTCTATGGCTACACCTTC
CASSYDSFYGYTF
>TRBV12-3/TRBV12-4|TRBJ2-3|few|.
TGTGCCAGCAGTAAAGGGGGAGATACGCAGTATTTT
CASSKGGDTQYF
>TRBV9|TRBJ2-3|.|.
TGTGCCAGCAGCGACGGAGGGTCTAGCACAGATACGCAGTATTTT
CASSDGGSSTDTQYF
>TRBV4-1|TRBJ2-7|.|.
TGCGCCAGCAGGAACACGGAGGAGCGGACTTACGAGCAGTACTTC
CASRNTEERTYEQYF
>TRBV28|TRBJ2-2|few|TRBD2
TGTGCCACGAAAGCGGGAGACACGAACACCGGGGAGCTGTTTTTT
CATKAGDTNTGELFF
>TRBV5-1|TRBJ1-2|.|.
TGCGCCAGCAGCTGGAAAGAGACGGAGGCTAACTATGGCTACACCTTC
CASSWKETEANYGYTF
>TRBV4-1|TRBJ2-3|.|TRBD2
TGCGCCAGCAGCCTAGAAGCGGGGGGTCATAGCACAGATACGCAGTATTTT
CASSLEAGGHSTDTQYF
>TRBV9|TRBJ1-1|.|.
TGTGCCAGCAGCGTAGGGGGGACCGAAGCTTTCTTT
CASSVGGTEAFF
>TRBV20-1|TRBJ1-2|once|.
TGCAGTGCCTTTAGTCAAGGAAACTATGGCTACACCTTC
CSAFSQGNYGYTF
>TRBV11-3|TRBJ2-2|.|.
TGTGCCAGCACGAGGGACGGGAACACCGGGGAGCTGTTTTTT
CASTRDGNTGELFF
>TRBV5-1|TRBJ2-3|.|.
TGCGCCAGCCCCTGGGGGCACTACACAGATACGCAGTATTTT
CASPWGHYTDTQYF
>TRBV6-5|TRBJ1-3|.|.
TGTGCCAGCAGTTCAGGGATCAGGGTTGGAAACACCATATATTTT
CASSSGIRVGNTIYF
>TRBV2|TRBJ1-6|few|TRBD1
TGTGCCAGCAGTCCGACCGGGACAGATAATTCACCCCTCCACTTT
CASSPTGTDNSPLHF
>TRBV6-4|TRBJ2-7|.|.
TGTGCCAGCAGTGAAAGTGGTGGGAAGATCTCGTACGAGCAGTACTTC
CASSESGGKISYEQYF